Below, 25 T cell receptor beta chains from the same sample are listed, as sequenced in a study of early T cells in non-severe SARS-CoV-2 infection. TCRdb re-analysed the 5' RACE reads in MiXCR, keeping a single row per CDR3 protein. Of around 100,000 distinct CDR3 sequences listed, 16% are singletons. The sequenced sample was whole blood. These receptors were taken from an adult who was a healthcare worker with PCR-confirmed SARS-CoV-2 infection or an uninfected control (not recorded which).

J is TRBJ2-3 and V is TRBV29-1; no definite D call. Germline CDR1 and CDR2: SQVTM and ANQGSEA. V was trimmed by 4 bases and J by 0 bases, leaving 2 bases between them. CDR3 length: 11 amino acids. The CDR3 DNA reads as TGCAGCGTTGCCAGCACAGATACGCAGTATTTT. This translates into CSVASTDTQYF.

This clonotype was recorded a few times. The CDR3 DNA is TGTGCCAGCAGTGAAGCCCAGGGCTTCCGCTCCGAGCAGTACTTC. Translated, it gives CASSEAQGFRSEQYF. The chain carries TRBV2 and TRBJ2-7, with D tentatively TRBD1 (5 bases). There are 15 residues in the CDR3. Trimming pared 0 bases from V and 6 bases from J, leaving 15 bases between. Germline V CDR1 and CDR2: SNHLY, FYNNEI.

As DNA, the CDR3 is TGTGCCAGCAGTTTATCGGGGCCCGGGGGCTTCAGGGATACCCAGTACTTC. Residues: CASSLSGPGGFRDTQYF. The chain uses TRBV27 and TRBJ2-5; D is perhaps TRBD1 or TRBD2 (6 bases each). The CDR3 is 17 residues long. Trimming stripped 0 bases from V and 8 bases from J, with 22 bases between. The germline gives CDR1 MNHEY, CDR2 SMNVEV (reference sequence).

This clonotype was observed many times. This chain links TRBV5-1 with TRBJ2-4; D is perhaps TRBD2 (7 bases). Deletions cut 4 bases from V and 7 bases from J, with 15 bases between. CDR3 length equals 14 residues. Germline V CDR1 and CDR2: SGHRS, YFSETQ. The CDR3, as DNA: TGCGCCAGCAGCCAGGGGACGGGAGGCAACATTCAGTACTTC. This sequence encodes CASSQGTGGNIQYF.

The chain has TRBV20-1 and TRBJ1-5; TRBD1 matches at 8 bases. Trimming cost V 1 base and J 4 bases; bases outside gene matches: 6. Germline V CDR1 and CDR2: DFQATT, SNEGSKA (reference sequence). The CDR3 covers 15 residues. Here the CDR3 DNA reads TGCAGTGCTAGAGTGGCAGGGGGCGCGAATCAGCCCCAGCATTTT. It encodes CSARVAGGANQPQHF.

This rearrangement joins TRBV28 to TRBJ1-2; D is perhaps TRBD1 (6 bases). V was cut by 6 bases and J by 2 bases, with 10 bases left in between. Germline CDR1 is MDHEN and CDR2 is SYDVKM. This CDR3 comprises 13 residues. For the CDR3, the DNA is TGTGCCAGCAGCTCCGGACAGAACTATGGCTACACCTTC. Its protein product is CASSSGQNYGYTF.

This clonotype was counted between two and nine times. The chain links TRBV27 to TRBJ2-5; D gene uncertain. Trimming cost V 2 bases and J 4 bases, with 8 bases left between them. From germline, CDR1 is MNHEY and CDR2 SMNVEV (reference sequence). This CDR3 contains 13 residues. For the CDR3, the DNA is TGTGCCAGCAGTTTAACCCACGGAGAGACCCAGTACTTC. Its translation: CASSLTHGETQYF.

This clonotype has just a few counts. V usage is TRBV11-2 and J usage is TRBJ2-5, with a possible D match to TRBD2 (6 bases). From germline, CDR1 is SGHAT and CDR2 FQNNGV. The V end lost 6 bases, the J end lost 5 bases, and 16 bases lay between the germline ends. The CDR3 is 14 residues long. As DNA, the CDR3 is TGTGCCAGCAGTCGGGCTCTCGCGGGGGAGACCCAGTACTTC. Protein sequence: CASSRALAGETQYF.

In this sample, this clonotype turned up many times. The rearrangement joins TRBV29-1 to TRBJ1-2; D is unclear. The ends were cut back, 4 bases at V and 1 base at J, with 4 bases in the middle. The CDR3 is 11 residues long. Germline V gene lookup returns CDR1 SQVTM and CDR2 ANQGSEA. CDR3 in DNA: TGCAGCGTTGGGGTTAACTATGGCTACACCTTC. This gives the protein CSVGVNYGYTF. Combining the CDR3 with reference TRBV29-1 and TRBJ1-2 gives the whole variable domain SAVISQKPSRDICQRGTSLTIQCQVDSQVTMMFWYRQQPGQSLTLIATANQGSEATYESGFVIDKFPISRPNLTFSTLTVSNMSPEDSSIYLCSVGVNYGYTFGSGTRLTVV.

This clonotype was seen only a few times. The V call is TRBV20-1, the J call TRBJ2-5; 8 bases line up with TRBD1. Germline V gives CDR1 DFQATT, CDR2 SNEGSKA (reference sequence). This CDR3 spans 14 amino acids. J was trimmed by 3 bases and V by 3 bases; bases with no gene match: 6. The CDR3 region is CSASVRGQKETQYF. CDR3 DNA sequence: TGCAGTGCTAGTGTCAGGGGGCAAAAAGAGACCCAGTACTTC.

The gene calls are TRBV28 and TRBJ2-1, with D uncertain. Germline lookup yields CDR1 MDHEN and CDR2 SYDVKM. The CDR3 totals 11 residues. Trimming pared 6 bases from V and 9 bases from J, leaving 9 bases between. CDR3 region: CASSFGFEQFF. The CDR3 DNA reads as TGTGCCAGCAGCTTCGGGTTTGAGCAGTTCTTC.

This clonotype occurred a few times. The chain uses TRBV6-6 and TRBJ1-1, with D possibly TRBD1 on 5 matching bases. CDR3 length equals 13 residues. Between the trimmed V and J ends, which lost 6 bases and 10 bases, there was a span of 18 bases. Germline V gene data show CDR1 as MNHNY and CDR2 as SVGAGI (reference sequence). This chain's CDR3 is CASRDLKQVTAFF. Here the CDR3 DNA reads TGTGCCAGCAGAGACCTAAAACAGGTAACAGCTTTCTTT.

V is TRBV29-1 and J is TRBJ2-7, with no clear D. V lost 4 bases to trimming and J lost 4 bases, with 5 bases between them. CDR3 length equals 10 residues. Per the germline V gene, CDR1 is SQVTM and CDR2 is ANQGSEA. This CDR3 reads CSVGGYEQYF. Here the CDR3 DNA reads TGCAGCGTTGGTGGGTACGAGCAGTACTTC.

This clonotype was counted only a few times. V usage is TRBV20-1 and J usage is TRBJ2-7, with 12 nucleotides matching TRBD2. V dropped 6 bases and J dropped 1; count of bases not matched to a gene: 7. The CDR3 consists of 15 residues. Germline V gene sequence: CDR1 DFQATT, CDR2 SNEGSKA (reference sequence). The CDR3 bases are TGCAGTGCCCCCGGACTAGCGGGGCTATCCTACGAGCAGTACTTC. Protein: CSAPGLAGLSYEQYF.

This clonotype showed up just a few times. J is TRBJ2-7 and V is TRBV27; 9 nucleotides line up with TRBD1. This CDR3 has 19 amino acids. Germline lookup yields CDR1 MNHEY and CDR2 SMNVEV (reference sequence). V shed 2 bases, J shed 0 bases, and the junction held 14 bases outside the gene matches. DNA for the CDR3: TGTGCCAGCAGTTTAACCGTCCCCCGGGACAGGGTAAGCTCCTACGAGCAGTACTTC. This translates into CASSLTVPRDRVSSYEQYF.

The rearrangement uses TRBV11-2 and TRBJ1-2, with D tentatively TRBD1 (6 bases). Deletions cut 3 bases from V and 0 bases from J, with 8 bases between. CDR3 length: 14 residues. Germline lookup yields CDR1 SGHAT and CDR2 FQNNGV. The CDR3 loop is CASSLDSSNYGYTF. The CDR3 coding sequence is TGTGCCAGCAGCTTGGACAGTTCTAACTATGGCTACACCTTC.

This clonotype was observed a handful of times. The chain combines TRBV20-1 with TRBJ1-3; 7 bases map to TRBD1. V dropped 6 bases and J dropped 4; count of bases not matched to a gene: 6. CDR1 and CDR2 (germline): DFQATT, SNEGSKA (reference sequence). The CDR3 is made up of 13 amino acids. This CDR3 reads CSANQGGGNTIYF. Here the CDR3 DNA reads TGCAGTGCCAACCAGGGGGGAGGAAACACCATATATTTT.

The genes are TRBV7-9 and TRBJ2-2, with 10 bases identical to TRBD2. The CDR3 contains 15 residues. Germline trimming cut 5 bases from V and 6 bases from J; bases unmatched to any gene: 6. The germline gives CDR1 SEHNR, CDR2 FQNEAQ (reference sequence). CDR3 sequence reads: CASSTGLAAAGELFF. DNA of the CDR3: TGTGCCAGCAGCACCGGACTAGCGGCGGCCGGGGAGCTGTTTTTT.

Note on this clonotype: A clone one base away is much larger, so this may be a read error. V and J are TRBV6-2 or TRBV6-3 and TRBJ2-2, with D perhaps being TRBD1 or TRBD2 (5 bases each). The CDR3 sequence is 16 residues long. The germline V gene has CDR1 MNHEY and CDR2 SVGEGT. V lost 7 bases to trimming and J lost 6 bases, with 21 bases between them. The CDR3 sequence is CASNPPGTSYSGELFF. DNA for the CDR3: TGTGCCAGCAACCCCCCGGGGACGTCGTATTCCGGGGAGCTGTTTTTT.

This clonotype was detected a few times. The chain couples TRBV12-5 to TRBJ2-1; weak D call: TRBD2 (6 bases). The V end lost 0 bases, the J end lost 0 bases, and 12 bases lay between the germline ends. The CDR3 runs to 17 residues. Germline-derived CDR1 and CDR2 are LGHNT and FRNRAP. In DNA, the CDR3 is TGTGCTAGTGGTTTGGTACTGGAGGGGAGCTCCTACAATGAGCAGTTCTTC. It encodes CASGLVLEGSSYNEQFF.

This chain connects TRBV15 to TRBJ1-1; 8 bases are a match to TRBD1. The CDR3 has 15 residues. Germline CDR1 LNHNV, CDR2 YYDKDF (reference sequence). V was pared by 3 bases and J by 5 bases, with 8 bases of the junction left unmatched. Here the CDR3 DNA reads TGTGCCACCAGCAGTTCAGGGGGCGTGGGGACTGAAGCTTTCTTT. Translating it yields CATSSSGGVGTEAFF. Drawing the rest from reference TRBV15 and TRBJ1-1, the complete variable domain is DAMVIQNPRYQVTQFGKPVTLSCSQTLNHNVMYWYQQKSSQAPKLLFHYYDKDFNNEADTPDNFQSRRPNTSFCFLDIRSPGLGDTAMYLCATSSSGGVGTEAFFGQGTRLTVV.

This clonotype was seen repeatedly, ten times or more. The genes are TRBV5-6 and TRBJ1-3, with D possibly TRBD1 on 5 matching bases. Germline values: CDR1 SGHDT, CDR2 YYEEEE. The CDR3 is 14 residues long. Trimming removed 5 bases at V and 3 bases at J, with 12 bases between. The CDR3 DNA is TGTGCCAGCAGTCCTGGGGGGAGTGGAAACACCATATATTTT. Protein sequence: CASSPGGSGNTIYF.

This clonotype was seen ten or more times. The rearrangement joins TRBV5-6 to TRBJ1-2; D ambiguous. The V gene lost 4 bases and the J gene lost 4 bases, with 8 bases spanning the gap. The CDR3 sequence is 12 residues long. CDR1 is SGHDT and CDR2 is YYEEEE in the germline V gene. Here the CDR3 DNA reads TGTGCCAGCAGCAGGGATAGCTATGGCTACACCTTC. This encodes CASSRDSYGYTF.

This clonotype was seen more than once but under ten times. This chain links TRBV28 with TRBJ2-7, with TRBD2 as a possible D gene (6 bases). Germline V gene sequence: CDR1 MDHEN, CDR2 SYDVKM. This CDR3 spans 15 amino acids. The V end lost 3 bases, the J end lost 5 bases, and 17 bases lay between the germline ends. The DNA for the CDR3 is TGTGCCAGCAGTTTCATTGGTCCAGGGAGGAACGAGCAGTACTTC. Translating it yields CASSFIGPGRNEQYF.

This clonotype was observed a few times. The CDR3: CSADRGPEAFF. DNA for the CDR3: TGCAGCGCCGACAGGGGGCCTGAAGCTTTCTTT. The gene calls are TRBV29-1 and TRBJ1-1; 10 bases match TRBD1. The CDR3 consists of 11 residues. V was clipped by 7 bases and J by 6 bases; unmatched bases: 2. Germline CDR1 is SQVTM and CDR2 is ANQGSEA.